Included here is one TCR beta chain sequence, with context. Its antigen is as yet unknown. This record comes from a study of OX40 agonist ivuxolimab in advanced cancers. Whole-study context: Subjects had a mean age of roughly 60 years, with a range of about 23 to 90; less than 90% were male. Study-wide results and caveats: Normalized T-cell clonal expansion was also low in some nonresponders.

The CDR3 loop spans 15 amino acids. V dropped 4 bases and J dropped 8; count of bases not matched to a gene: 9. Germline lookup yields CDR1 SGHRS and CDR2 YFSETQ. The repertoire was sequenced with immunoSEQ multiplex PCR; TCRdb's copy has only in-frame clones and lacks some. The sample consists of more than 90,000 clones, about 79% of them appearing once. This chain uses TRBV5-1 with TRBJ1-4; TRBD1 agrees at 9 bases. The TCR originated in an adult with an advanced solid tumor such as melanoma, head and neck, liver or kidney cancer. The sequenced sample was CD4+ or CD8+ T cells sorted from blood, obtained in a trial of the OX40 agonist ivuxolimab. DNA of the CDR3: TGCGCCAGCAGCCTGGGACAGGGCGTAAAAGAAAAACTGTTTTTT. Protein: CASSLGQGVKEKLFF.